A selection of T cell receptor beta chains follows, all from one sample in a study of blood T cell repertoires in COVID-19. Method: immunoSEQ multiplex PCR; TCRdb's copy keeps in-frame clones and lacks some. The repertoire holds roughly 15,000 clones, with about nine tenths as singletons. Sequencing was done on a sample of peripheral blood. The receptors stem from a middle-aged man with active COVID-19. CDR3s include the opening cysteine and the closing phenylalanine or tryptophan. D genes are given only for firm matches. Not every row has a clone size; where given, it reads once, few, many or a size class.

clone_size	d_call	v_call	j_call	cdr3_nt	cdr3_aa
.	TRBD1	TRBV9	TRBJ2-2	TGTGCCAGCACCCGGACAGGGGGGGCCGGGGAGCTGTTTTTT	CASTRTGGAGELFF
.	.	TRBV3-1/TRBV3-2	TRBJ1-5	TGTGCCAACCTCAGACGGGATCAGCCCCAGCATTTT	CANLRRDQPQHF
.	TRBD2	TRBV12-3/TRBV12-4	TRBJ2-1	TGTGCCAGCACCCGGGGGGGTGAGCAGTTCTTC	CASTRGGEQFF
.	.	TRBV4-3	TRBJ1-5	TGCGCCAGCAGCCAAGTCAGAAACAATCAGCCCCAGCATTTT	CASSQVRNNQPQHF
.	TRBD2	TRBV5-6	TRBJ2-7	TGTGCCAGCAGCTTAGGACTACGGGAGGAACGGGACGAGCAGTACTTC	CASSLGLREERDEQYF
.	TRBD2	TRBV4-2	TRBJ2-7	TGTGCCAGCAGCCCTCTAGCGGGAGAATCCTACGAGCAGTACTTC	CASSPLAGESYEQYF
.	.	TRBV11-3	TRBJ2-7	TGTGCCAGCAGCCGGTCACAGGGAACGCGCTACGAGCAGTACTTC	CASSRSQGTRYEQYF
.	.	TRBV29-1	TRBJ1-1	TGCAGCGTTGGGGAGGACCGGTACACTGAAGCTTTCTTT	CSVGEDRYTEAFF
.	.	TRBV6-5	TRBJ2-7	TGTGCCAGCAGTCCAATGGGAGGATACGAGCAGTACTTC	CASSPMGGYEQYF
.	.	TRBV4-3	TRBJ1-1	TGCGCCAGCAGCCAGGGACTCGGGGCTGAAGCTTTCTTT	CASSQGLGAEAFF
once	.	TRBV15	TRBJ2-1	TGTGCCACGCAAACTAAGGACAGAACCTACAATGAGCAGTTCTTC	CATQTKDRTYNEQFF
.	.	TRBV20-1	TRBJ2-1	TGCAGTACCCCAGCGGACAATGAGCAGTTCTTC	CSTPADNEQFF
few	.	TRBV6-5	TRBJ1-5	TGTGCCAGCAATACAGGGTTGGGGCAGCCCCAGCATTTT	CASNTGLGQPQHF